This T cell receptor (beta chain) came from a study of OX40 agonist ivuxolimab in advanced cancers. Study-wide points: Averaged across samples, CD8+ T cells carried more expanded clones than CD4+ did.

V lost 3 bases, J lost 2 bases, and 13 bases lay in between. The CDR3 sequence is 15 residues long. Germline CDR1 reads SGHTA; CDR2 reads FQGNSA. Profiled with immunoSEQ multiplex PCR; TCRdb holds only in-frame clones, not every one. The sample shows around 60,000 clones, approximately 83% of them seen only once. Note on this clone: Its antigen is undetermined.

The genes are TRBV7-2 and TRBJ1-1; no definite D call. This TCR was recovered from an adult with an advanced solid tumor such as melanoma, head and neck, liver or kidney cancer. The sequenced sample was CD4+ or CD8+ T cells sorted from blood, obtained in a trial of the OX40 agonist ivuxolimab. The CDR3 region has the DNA TGTGCCAGCAGCTTGGCGTGGTCAGGTAACACTGAAGCTTTCTTT. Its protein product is CASSLAWSGNTEAFF.